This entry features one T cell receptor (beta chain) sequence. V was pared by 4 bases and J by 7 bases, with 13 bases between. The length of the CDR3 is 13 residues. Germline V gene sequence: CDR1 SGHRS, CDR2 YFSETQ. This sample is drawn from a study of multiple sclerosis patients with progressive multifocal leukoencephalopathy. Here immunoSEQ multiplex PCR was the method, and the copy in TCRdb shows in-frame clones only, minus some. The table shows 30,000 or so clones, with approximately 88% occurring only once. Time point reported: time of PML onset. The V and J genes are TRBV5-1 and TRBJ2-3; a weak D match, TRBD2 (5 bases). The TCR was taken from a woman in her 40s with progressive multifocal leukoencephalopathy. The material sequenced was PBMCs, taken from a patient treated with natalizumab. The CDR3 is CASSEGTSHTQYF. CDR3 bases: TGCGCCAGCAGCGAGGGCACATCACATACGCAGTATTTT.